This is a list of T cell receptor beta chains from one sample in a study of vaccination and CD4 T cells after COVID-19. TCRdb re-called the PCR reads through MiXCR, storing one row per CDR3 protein. Of some 15,000 distinct CDR3 sequences detected, roughly two fifths appear once; the ten largest clones hold around 20%. Which antigens these TCRs recognize remains unknown. What was sequenced was cultured CD4+ T cells from blood. All receptors come from a human donor with COVID-19. CDR3s include the opening cysteine and the closing phenylalanine or tryptophan. A D gene is named only where the DNA matches it firmly. The size of a clone is reported for some rows only, either as once, few or many, or as a class for expanded clones.

size: -
J: TRBJ1-3
V: TRBV6-1
D: -
DNA: TGTGCCAGCAGCTCTGGGGGGATAACTGGAAACACCATATATTTT
CDR3: CASSSGGITGNTIYF

size: -
J: TRBJ2-7
V: TRBV20-1
D: -
DNA: TGCAGTGCAAAGGGGAGGGGGCGCTCCTACGAGCAGTACTTC
CDR3: CSAKGRGRSYEQYF

size: -
J: TRBJ2-7
V: TRBV27
D: -
DNA: TGTGCCAGCAGTCGACCGGGACGGCCCTCCTACGAGCAGTACTTC
CDR3: CASSRPGRPSYEQYF

size: -
J: TRBJ1-2
V: TRBV30
D: TRBD1
DNA: TGTGCCTGGACCCGGGACAGCTATGGCTACACCTTC
CDR3: CAWTRDSYGYTF

size: -
J: TRBJ2-5
V: TRBV24-1
D: -
DNA: TGTGCCACCAAGGGGGTACAAGAGACCCAGTACTTC
CDR3: CATKGVQETQYF

size: once
J: TRBJ2-1
V: TRBV11-3
D: -
DNA: TGTGCCAGCAGCTTAGACGCCCTCAATGAGCAGTTCTTC
CDR3: CASSLDALNEQFF

size: -
J: TRBJ2-5
V: TRBV7-6
D: -
DNA: TGTGCCAGCAGCTCCGAGGGGAGTTTTTTCTGGCCCCAGTACTTC
CDR3: CASSSEGSFFWPQYF

size: few
J: TRBJ2-2
V: TRBV11-3
D: TRBD2
DNA: TGTGCCAGCAGCTTACCGGGACTAGGATTTCCTCCGAACACCGGGGAGCTGTTTTTT
CDR3: CASSLPGLGFPPNTGELFF

size: few
J: TRBJ1-5
V: TRBV27
D: -
DNA: TGTGCCAGCAGTTTGGGACCGGACAATCAGCCCCAGCATTTT
CDR3: CASSLGPDNQPQHF

size: -
J: TRBJ1-1
V: TRBV6-4
D: TRBD1
DNA: TGTGCCAGTAGTGACGGTCACAGGGGGAACACTGAAGCTTTCTTT
CDR3: CASSDGHRGNTEAFF

size: once
J: TRBJ2-3
V: TRBV11-3
D: -
DNA: TGTGCCAGCAGCTCCAGGGGCGAAGATACGCAGTATTTT
CDR3: CASSSRGEDTQYF

size: -
J: TRBJ2-2
V: TRBV20-1
D: -
DNA: TGCAGTGCTAGTGGGGGGGCTAAAGCCGGGGAGCTGTTTTTT
CDR3: CSASGGAKAGELFF

size: -
J: TRBJ2-1
V: TRBV24-1
D: TRBD2
DNA: TGTGCCACCAGTGATGCACTAGCGGGGACATACAATGAGCAGTTCTTC
CDR3: CATSDALAGTYNEQFF

size: -
J: TRBJ1-1
V: TRBV4-1
D: -
DNA: TGCGCCAGCAGCCAAGGGCACCTGAACACTGAAGCTTTCTTT
CDR3: CASSQGHLNTEAFF

size: -
J: TRBJ2-7
V: TRBV4-3
D: -
DNA: TGCGCCAGCAGCCAAGATCGACAATACTACGAGCAGTACTTC
CDR3: CASSQDRQYYEQYF

size: medium-sized
J: TRBJ2-3
V: TRBV6-2/TRBV6-3
D: -
DNA: TGTGCGGCGGGGCGGGGACCTAGCACAGATACGCAGTATTTT
CDR3: CAAGRGPSTDTQYF

size: -
J: TRBJ2-7
V: TRBV20-1
D: TRBD1
DNA: TGCAGTGCTAGTGACAGGGTAATAAATTACGAGCAGTACTTC
CDR3: CSASDRVINYEQYF